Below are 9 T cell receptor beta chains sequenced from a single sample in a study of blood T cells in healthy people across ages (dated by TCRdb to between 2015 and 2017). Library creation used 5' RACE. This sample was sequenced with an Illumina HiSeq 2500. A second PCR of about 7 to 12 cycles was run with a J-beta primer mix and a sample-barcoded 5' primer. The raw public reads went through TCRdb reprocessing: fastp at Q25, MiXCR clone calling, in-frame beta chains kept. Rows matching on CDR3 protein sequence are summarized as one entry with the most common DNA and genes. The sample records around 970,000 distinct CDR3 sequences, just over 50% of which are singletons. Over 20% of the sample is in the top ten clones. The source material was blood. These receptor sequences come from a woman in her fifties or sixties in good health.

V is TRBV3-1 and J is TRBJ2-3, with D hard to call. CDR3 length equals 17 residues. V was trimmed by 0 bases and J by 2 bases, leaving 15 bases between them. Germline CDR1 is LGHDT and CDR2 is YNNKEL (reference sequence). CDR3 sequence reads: CASSQDRGTKATDTQYF. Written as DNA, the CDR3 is TGTGCCAGCAGCCAAGATAGAGGAACAAAGGCCACAGATACGCAGTATTTT.

CDR3 nucleotide sequence: TGCGCCAGCAGCCAAGATGTCAGAAGACGTAACAATCAGCCCCAGCATTTT. Protein: CASSQDVRRRNNQPQHF. The chain combines TRBV4-1 with TRBJ1-5; no firm D call. Trimming stripped 0 bases from V and 3 bases from J, with 15 bases between. Germline CDR1 and CDR2: MGHRA and YSYEKL. The CDR3 consists of 17 residues.

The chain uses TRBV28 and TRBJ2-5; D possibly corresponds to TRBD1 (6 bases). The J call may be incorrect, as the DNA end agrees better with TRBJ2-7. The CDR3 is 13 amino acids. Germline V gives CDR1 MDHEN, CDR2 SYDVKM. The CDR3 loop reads CASSTPIQGEQYF. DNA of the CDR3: TGTGCCAGCAGCACTCCGATACAGGGCGAGCAGTACTTC.

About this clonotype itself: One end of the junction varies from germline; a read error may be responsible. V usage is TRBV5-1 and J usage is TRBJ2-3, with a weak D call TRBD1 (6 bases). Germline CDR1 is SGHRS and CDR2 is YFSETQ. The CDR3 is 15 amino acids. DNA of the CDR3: TGCGCCAGCAGCTTGATGGCCAGGGGCACAGATGCGCAGTATTTT. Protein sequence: CASSLMARGTDAQYF.

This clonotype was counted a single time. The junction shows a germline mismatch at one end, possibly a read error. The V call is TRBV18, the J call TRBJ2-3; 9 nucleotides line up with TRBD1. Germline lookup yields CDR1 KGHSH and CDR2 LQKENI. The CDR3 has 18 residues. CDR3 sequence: CASSPPVENRGRPDMQYF. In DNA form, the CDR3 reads TGTGCCAGCTCACCACCGGTGGAAAACAGGGGGCGGCCAGATATGCAGTATTTT.

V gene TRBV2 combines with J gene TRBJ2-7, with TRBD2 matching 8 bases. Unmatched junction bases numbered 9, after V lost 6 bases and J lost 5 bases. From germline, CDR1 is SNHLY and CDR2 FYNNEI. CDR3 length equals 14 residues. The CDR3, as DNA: TGTGCCAGCAGGGATAGCGGGGCCATCCACGAGCAGTACTTC. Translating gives CASRDSGAIHEQYF. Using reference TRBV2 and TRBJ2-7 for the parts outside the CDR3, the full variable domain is EPEVTQTPSHQVTQMGQEVILRCVPISNHLYFYWYRQILGQKVEFLVSFYNNEISEKSEIFDDQFSVERPDGSNFTLKIRSTKLEDSAMYFCASRDSGAIHEQYFGPGTRLTVT.

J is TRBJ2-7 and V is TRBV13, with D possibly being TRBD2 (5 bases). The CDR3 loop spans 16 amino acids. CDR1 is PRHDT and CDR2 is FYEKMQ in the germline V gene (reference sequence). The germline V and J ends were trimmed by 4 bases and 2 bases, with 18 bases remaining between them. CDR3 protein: CASSSVERLSTYEQYF. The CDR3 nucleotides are TGTGCCAGCAGCTCTGTGGAGAGACTATCAACCTACGAGCAGTACTTC.

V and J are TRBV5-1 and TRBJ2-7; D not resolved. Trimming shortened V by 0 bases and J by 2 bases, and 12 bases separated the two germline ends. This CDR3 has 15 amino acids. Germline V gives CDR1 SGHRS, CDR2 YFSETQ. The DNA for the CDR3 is TGCGCCAGCAGCTTGGTTCCGGGTCCTACCTACGAGCAGTACTTC. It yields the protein CASSLVPGPTYEQYF.

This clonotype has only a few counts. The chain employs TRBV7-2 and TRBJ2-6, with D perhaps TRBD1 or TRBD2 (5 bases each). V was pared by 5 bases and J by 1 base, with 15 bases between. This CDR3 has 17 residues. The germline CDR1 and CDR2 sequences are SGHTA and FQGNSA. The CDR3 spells CASSVGTGRSGANVLTF. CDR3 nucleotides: TGTGCCAGCAGCGTTGGGACGGGCCGTTCTGGGGCCAACGTCCTGACTTTC.